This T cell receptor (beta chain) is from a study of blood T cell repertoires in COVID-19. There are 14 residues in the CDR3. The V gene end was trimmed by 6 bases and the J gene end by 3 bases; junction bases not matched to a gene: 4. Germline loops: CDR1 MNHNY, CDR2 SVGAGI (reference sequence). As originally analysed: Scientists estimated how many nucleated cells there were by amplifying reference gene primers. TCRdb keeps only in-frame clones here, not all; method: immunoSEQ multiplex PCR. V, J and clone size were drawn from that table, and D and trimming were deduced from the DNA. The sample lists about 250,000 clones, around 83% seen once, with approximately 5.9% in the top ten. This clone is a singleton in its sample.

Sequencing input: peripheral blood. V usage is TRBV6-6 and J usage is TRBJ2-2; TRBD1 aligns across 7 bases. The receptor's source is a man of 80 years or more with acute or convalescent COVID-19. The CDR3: CASRGDRDTGELFF. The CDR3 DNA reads TGTGCCAGCAGAGGCGACAGGGACACCGGGGAGCTGTTTTTT.